These 32 T cell receptor beta chains originate from one sample sequenced in a study of T cell changes during pregnancy in multiple sclerosis. Produced via immunoSEQ multiplex PCR; TCRdb's table is partial and in-frame only. The sample shows tens of thousands of clones, about 83% of them seen only once. The material was CD8+ T cells from peripheral blood mononuclear cells, obtained after pregnancy. All receptors derive from a female donor with multiple sclerosis, enrolled in a pregnancy study.

Points on this clone: One end of the junction is discordant with germline, which a read error may explain. The chain couples TRBV7-7 to TRBJ2-3, with TRBD1 matching 8 bases. Germline V gene data show CDR1 as SSHAT and CDR2 as FNYEAQ (reference sequence). This CDR3 has 15 amino acids. The chain's CDR3 is CASSARDRSTDTQYF. DNA of the CDR3: TGTGCTAGCAGCGCCCGGGACAGGAGCACAGATACGCAGTATTTT.

The chain joins TRBV5-4 to TRBJ1-3; 8 bases agree with TRBD1. From germline, CDR1 is SGHNT and CDR2 YYREEE (reference sequence). The CDR3 sequence is 16 residues long. Unmatched junction bases numbered 6, after V lost 4 bases and J lost 0 bases. CDR3 in amino acids: CASSGGTGLSGNTIYF. In nucleotides, the CDR3 is TGTGCCAGCAGCGGGGGGACAGGTCTCTCTGGAAACACCATATATTTT.

The chain carries TRBV4-3 and TRBJ2-5, with a weak D call TRBD2 (6 bases). The V and J ends lost 1 base and 5 bases respectively, with 8 bases between them. The germline CDR1 and CDR2 sequences are LGHNA and YSLEER. This CDR3 region has 13 residues. The CDR3 spells CASSQGGGETQYF. CDR3 nucleotides: TGCGCCAGCAGCCAAGGAGGAGGGGAGACCCAGTACTTC.

V and J are TRBV11-3 and TRBJ1-2, with D unresolved. The CDR3 contains 14 residues. The germline CDR1 and CDR2 sequences are SGHNT and YENEEA. V was cut by 3 bases and J by 5 bases, with 13 bases left in between. The CDR3 spells CASSFATAHYGYTF. CDR3 coding DNA: TGTGCCAGCAGCTTTGCTACCGCCCATTATGGCTACACCTTC.

The rearrangement links TRBV6-5 to TRBJ2-3; possible D gene TRBD1, 5 bases. Trimming removed 0 bases from V and 4 bases from J, with 5 bases in between. Looked up from germline, CDR1 is MNHEY and CDR2 is SVGAGI. The CDR3 contains 13 residues. The CDR3 nucleotides read TGTGCCAGCAGTTACTCAGGGGCAGATACGCAGTATTTT. Translating gives CASSYSGADTQYF.

The chain recombines TRBV4-3 with TRBJ1-1; D is unresolved. V was pared by 4 bases and J by 6 bases, with 15 bases between. CDR3 size: 14 residues. The germline CDR1 and CDR2 sequences are LGHNA and YSLEER. The CDR3 loop reads CASSPPGSLAEAFF. The CDR3, as DNA: TGCGCCAGCAGCCCCCCCGGGTCCTTGGCTGAAGCTTTCTTT.

This clone was picked up one time. This rearrangement joins TRBV6-5 to TRBJ2-5; D not certain. The germline CDR1 and CDR2 sequences are MNHEY and SVGAGI. Trimming pared 3 bases from V and 1 base from J, leaving 9 bases between. This CDR3 comprises 14 residues. The CDR3 here is CASSYETAQETQYF. The CDR3 region has the DNA TGTGCCAGCAGTTATGAAACAGCCCAAGAGACCCAGTACTTC.

The CDR3, as DNA: TGTGCCAGCAGTGAGTTACAGGGGGCCCCCTACGAGCAGTACTTC. Translated: CASSELQGAPYEQYF. The chain joins TRBV6-1 to TRBJ2-7; 9 bases line up with TRBD1. The CDR3 spans 15 residues. Germline V gene lookup returns CDR1 MNHNS and CDR2 SASEGT. The V gene end was trimmed by 3 bases and the J gene end by 2 bases; junction bases not matched to a gene: 5.

The chain employs TRBV5-8 and TRBJ2-7; a possible D gene is TRBD2 (5 bases). Germline V lookup: CDR1 SGHTS, CDR2 YDEGEE. V was trimmed by 1 base and J by 4 bases, leaving 15 bases between them. This CDR3 is 15 amino acids long. The CDR3 DNA reads as TGTGCCAGCAGCTTGAGCGGTTATTTACCTTACGAGCAGTACTTC. This codes for CASSLSGYLPYEQYF.

Within the sample, this clone is medium-sized. This chain links TRBV10-3 with TRBJ2-3; 11 bases line up with TRBD2. This CDR3 spans 16 amino acids. The J segment lost 5 bases and the V segment lost 10 bases, leaving 14 bases of the junction unmatched. CDR1 ENHRY and CDR2 SYGVKD come from the germline V gene. The CDR3 DNA reads as TGTGCCACCTGCCTTAGCGGGGGGGTTATTGTAGATACGCAGTATTTT. Its protein product is CATCLSGGVIVDTQYF.

The genes are TRBV4-1 and TRBJ2-3; the match to TRBD1 covers 7 bases. V shed 4 bases and J 7 bases; nucleotides not matched to a gene: 14. Germline CDR1 is MGHRA and CDR2 is YSYEKL. CDR3 length equals 16 residues. CDR3 nucleotide sequence: TGCGCCAGCAGCCTTCCGGGACAGTCAAGTCAGAATACGCAGTATTTT. This translates into CASSLPGQSSQNTQYF.

The chain combines TRBV27 with TRBJ1-6; D is unresolved. Trimming removed 4 bases at V and 10 bases at J, with 14 bases between. Germline CDR1 reads MNHEY; CDR2 reads SMNVEV (reference sequence). This CDR3 has 14 residues. CDR3 bases: TGTGCCAGCAGTTCCCCGACTTTTTCGTCACCCCTCCACTTT. It translates to CASSSPTFSSPLHF.

The chain couples TRBV6-4 to TRBJ1-5; D perhaps matches TRBD1 (5 bases). CDR1 MRHNA and CDR2 SNTAGT come from the germline V gene. V was trimmed by 3 bases and J by 7 bases, leaving 16 bases between them. The length of the CDR3 is 15 residues. The CDR3 loop is CASSESGGASQPQHF. CDR3 DNA: TGTGCCAGCAGTGAGAGTGGAGGGGCCAGCCAGCCCCAGCATTTT.

J is TRBJ2-1 and V is TRBV6-1; 11 nucleotides agree with TRBD2. The CDR3 has 16 amino acids. CDR1 and CDR2 (germline): MNHNS, SASEGT. V was pared by 1 base and J by 10 bases, with 9 bases of the junction left unmatched. CDR3: CASSEEEGTSGLEQFF. The CDR3 DNA is TGTGCCAGCAGTGAAGAAGAGGGGACTAGCGGACTGGAGCAGTTCTTC.

The genes are TRBV27 and TRBJ1-2; TRBD1 matches at 9 bases. From germline, CDR1 is MNHEY and CDR2 SMNVEV (reference sequence). This CDR3 has 14 amino acids. V lost 3 bases and J lost 8; bases outside the gene matches: 7. The CDR3 region is CASSFLGQGLGYTF. CDR3 bases: TGTGCCAGCAGTTTCCTGGGACAGGGATTAGGCTACACCTTC.

The rearrangement links TRBV15 to TRBJ2-7, with D perhaps TRBD1 (6 bases). This CDR3 spans 13 amino acids. Trimming left V 3 bases short and J 5 bases short, with 11 bases between. Germline CDR1 and CDR2: LNHNV and YYDKDF (reference sequence). CDR3: CATSSLQGDEQYF. CDR3 nucleotides: TGTGCCACCAGCAGCCTACAGGGTGACGAGCAGTACTTC.

This clone is a singleton in its sample. The rearrangement uses TRBV30 and TRBJ2-7, with 9 bases aligning to TRBD1. CDR1 GTSNPN and CDR2 SVGIG come from the germline V gene (reference sequence). This CDR3 spans 14 amino acids. Losses at the gene ends were 3 bases for V and 3 bases for J; bases not matched to a gene: 6. Here the CDR3 DNA reads TGTGCCTGGAGAGACAGGGGGGAAGGCTACGAGCAGTACTTC. This gives the protein CAWRDRGEGYEQYF.

This rearrangement joins TRBV5-1 to TRBJ2-3; D not certain. CDR3 length equals 14 residues. The germline V gene has CDR1 SGHRS and CDR2 YFSETQ. V was clipped by 0 bases and J by 2 bases, with 7 bases between them. CDR3 bases: TGCGCCAGCAGCTTGGACAGTTTCACAGATACGCAGTATTTT. Its protein product is CASSLDSFTDTQYF.

V gene TRBV5-1 combines with J gene TRBJ2-5; D is unresolved. Germline V gene lookup returns CDR1 SGHRS and CDR2 YFSETQ. V lost 0 bases and J lost 2, with 11 bases in between. The CDR3 has 15 residues. CDR3 coding DNA: TGCGCCAGCAGCTTGGCTCGGGTGTTACAAGAGACCCAGTACTTC. It translates to CASSLARVLQETQYF.

This clone was recorded a few times. V usage is TRBV5-4 and J usage is TRBJ2-3; D perhaps matches TRBD1 (5 bases). This CDR3 has 10 residues. V shed 8 bases and J shed 13 bases, with 14 bases lying between them. CDR1 SGHNT and CDR2 YYREEE come from the germline V gene (reference sequence). The CDR3 region is CARGPRLEYF. The DNA of the CDR3 is TGTGCCAGGGGGCCTCGCCTGGAGTATTTT. Combining the CDR3 with reference TRBV5-4 and TRBJ2-3 gives the whole variable domain ETGVTQSPTHLIKTRGQQVTLRCSSQSGHNTVSWYQQALGQGPQFIFQYYREEENGRGNFPPRFSGLQFPNYSSELNVNALELDDSALYLCARGPRLEYFGPGTRLTVL.

The chain recombines TRBV11-2 with TRBJ1-2; D not certain. Trimming removed 5 bases from V and 6 bases from J, with 19 bases in between. Germline values: CDR1 SGHAT, CDR2 FQNNGV. The CDR3 covers 15 residues. In DNA form, the CDR3 reads TGTGCCAGCAGCCCTCCCCGGGTAGGGAGGGATGGCTACACCTTC. It translates to CASSPPRVGRDGYTF. The full variable domain, in which reference TRBV11-2 and TRBJ1-2 provide the parts outside the CDR3, is EAGVAQSPRYKIIEKRQSVAFWCNPISGHATLYWYQQILGQGPKLLIQFQNNGVVDDSQLPKDRFSAERLKGVDSTLKIQPAKLEDSAVYLCASSPPRVGRDGYTFGSGTRLTVV.

V is TRBV9 and J is TRBJ2-7; tentative D call: TRBD2 (7 bases). V was pared by 5 bases and J by 0 bases, with 12 bases between. CDR3 length: 14 amino acids. Per germline, CDR1 SGDLS and CDR2 YYNGEE. CDR3: CASSPRGGSYEQYF. For the CDR3, the DNA is TGTGCCAGCAGTCCGAGGGGGGGCTCCTACGAGCAGTACTTC.

Here the CDR3 DNA reads TGCGCCAGCAGCCCGAGCAGGGCCCCAAGCTCCTATGGCTACACCTTC. Translating gives CASSPSRAPSSYGYTF. V gene TRBV4-1 combines with J gene TRBJ1-2; a possible D gene is TRBD1 (5 bases). Germline assignment: CDR1 MGHRA and CDR2 YSYEKL. The V end was cut by 4 bases, the J end by 4 bases, with 19 bases between. The length of the CDR3 is 16 residues.

The chain links TRBV9 to TRBJ1-1, with D possibly TRBD1 on 5 matching bases. Trimming removed 0 bases from V and 3 bases from J, with 12 bases in between. The CDR3 length is 15 residues. Germline assignment: CDR1 SGDLS and CDR2 YYNGEE. The CDR3 DNA is TGTGCCAGCAGCGTAGAGCCGGGGGGGTACACTGAAGCTTTCTTT. This translates into CASSVEPGGYTEAFF.

This chain links TRBV7-8 with TRBJ2-1, with 7 bases matching TRBD1. Per germline, CDR1 SGHVS and CDR2 FQNEAQ. This CDR3 region has 15 residues. V was clipped by 5 bases and J by 5 bases; unmatched bases: 9. The DNA of the CDR3 is TGTGCCAGCAGCCTTGACAGGGCTAGAGACAATGAGCAGTTCTTC. Its translation: CASSLDRARDNEQFF.

This clone was seen only once. The rearrangement uses TRBV25-1 and TRBJ2-2; D is perhaps TRBD1 (5 bases). Per germline, CDR1 MGHDK and CDR2 SYGVNS. V was trimmed by 3 bases and J by 8 bases, leaving 13 bases between them. The CDR3 has 14 residues. Here the CDR3 DNA reads TGTGCCAGCAGTGATTCCAGGGTGTGGGGGGAGCTGTTTTTT. Amino acid sequence: CASSDSRVWGELFF.

V gene TRBV29-1 combines with J gene TRBJ2-2, with D perhaps matching TRBD1 (6 bases). The germline V gene has CDR1 SQVTM and CDR2 ANQGSEA. This CDR3 region has 12 residues. V dropped 6 bases and J dropped 4 bases, with 9 bases sitting between them. The DNA of the CDR3 is TGCAGCGTCACAGGGCCCACCGGGGAGCTGTTTTTT. It encodes CSVTGPTGELFF.

The chain couples TRBV10-3 to TRBJ2-3; TRBD1 might be the D (6 bases). Germline CDR1 and CDR2: ENHRY and SYGVKD. The CDR3 length is 17 residues. The V and J ends lost 2 bases and 0 bases respectively, with 15 bases between them. The CDR3 bases are TGTGCCATCAGTGAGGAGGGCCCCGGGACAAGCACAGATACGCAGTATTTT. Protein product: CAISEEGPGTSTDTQYF.

The J gene is TRBJ1-1, the V gene TRBV7-2, with D maybe TRBD1 (6 bases). Trimming took 5 bases from V and 10 from J, leaving 20 bases between them. This CDR3 has 14 residues. The germline gives CDR1 SGHTA, CDR2 FQGNSA. CDR3 residues: CASSVIRDTPRAFF. In DNA, the CDR3 is TGTGCCAGCAGCGTCATCCGGGACACCCCTCGAGCTTTCTTT.

This rearrangement joins TRBV4-3 to TRBJ2-7, with a possible D match to TRBD1 (5 bases). The ends were cut back, 8 bases at V and 0 bases at J, with 14 bases in the middle. The CDR3 is made up of 14 amino acids. CDR1 and CDR2 from the germline V gene are LGHNA and YSLEER. CDR3 nucleotide sequence: TGCGCCAGCCGGCGGACAAGAAGCTCCTACGAGCAGTACTTC. This translates into CASRRTRSSYEQYF.

The J gene is TRBJ1-2, the V gene TRBV27; D not resolved. V was trimmed by 2 bases and J by 0 bases, leaving 7 bases between them. The CDR3 spans 14 residues. Germline V CDR1 and CDR2: MNHEY, SMNVEV (reference sequence). The CDR3 loop reads CASSLRSSNYGYTF. DNA for the CDR3: TGTGCCAGCAGTTTACGGAGCTCTAACTATGGCTACACCTTC.

This clone was observed once. The V and J genes are TRBV4-3 and TRBJ2-7; D possibly corresponds to TRBD2 (5 bases). V was cut by 1 base and J by 2 bases, with 9 bases left in between. This CDR3 contains 14 residues. CDR1 and CDR2 (germline): LGHNA, YSLEER. CDR3 sequence reads: CASSQGLGTYEQYF. As DNA, the CDR3 is TGCGCCAGCAGCCAAGGTCTCGGGACCTACGAGCAGTACTTC.